This T cell receptor (beta chain) was captured in a study of neurological immune-mediated disorders. This clonotype was seen many times. Its target is unknown. Study observations and caveats: In HTLV-1-associated myelopathy, TCR clonal expansion was greatest, and in multiple sclerosis it was least, below healthy controls. Private repertoires in all groups were suggested, as expanded clones shared no CDR3 amino acid sequences across subjects.

There are 16 residues in the CDR3. V dropped 1 base and J dropped 10; count of bases not matched to a gene: 11. CDR1 SGHKS and CDR2 YYEKEE come from the germline V gene (reference sequence). 5'RACE employing 10-nucleotide random UMIs yielded the cDNA. The yield of each sequencing run was over 180 million TCR-beta sequences from 15-18 subjects. In TCRdb, the 5' RACE reads were re-called with MiXCR into one record per CDR3 protein. The table includes about 50,000 distinct CDR3 sequences, about a tenth detected once. The specimen sequenced was PBMCs. The sequence was obtained from a man in his 70s with HTLV-1-associated myelopathy (HAM/TSP). The chain uses TRBV5-5 and TRBJ2-3; 11 bases map to TRBD2. This CDR3 reads CASSLNRLAGIPAQYF. CDR3 DNA: TGTGCCAGCAGCTTGAATAGACTAGCGGGAATTCCGGCGCAGTATTTT. The full variable domain, in which reference TRBV5-5 and TRBJ2-3 provide the parts outside the CDR3, is DAGVTQSPTHLIKTRGQQVTLRCSPISGHKSVSWYQQVLGQGPQFIFQYYEKEERGRGNFPDRFSARQFPNYSSELNVNALLLGDSALYLCASSLNRLAGIPAQYFGPGTRLTVL.